This T cell receptor beta chain is drawn from a study of response to subunit inactivated influenza vaccine. In this sample, this clonotype turned up a few times. Each CDR3 protein gets one entry after TCRdb re-called the RT-PCR reads with MiXCR. Of 200,000 to 300,000 distinct CDR3 sequences in the sample, over 9% were seen once. Germline-derived CDR1 and CDR2 are MNHNS and SASEGT. The CDR3 loop spans 16 amino acids. With 5 bases clipped from V and 4 bases from J, the junction kept 8 bases outside the gene matches. V is TRBV6-1 and J is TRBJ2-3, with 11 nucleotides matching TRBD2. Sequenced material: non-naive T cells sorted from PBMCs, taken 14 to 15 days before vaccination. This TCR was sampled from a man aged 50 or older who received an inactivated influenza vaccine. CDR3 DNA sequence: TGTGCCAGCAGTCCGATTAGCGGGAGGGTGGCAGATACGCAGTATTTT. This gives the protein CASSPISGRVADTQYF.